These T cell receptor gamma chains were read from a single sample in a study of gammadelta T cells in human blood. TCRdb re-called the RT-PCR reads using CATT. Here the sample spans around 120 gamma-chain clones, 30% to 40% being singletons. The material sequenced was Vgamma9Vdelta2 gamma-delta T cells from cord blood. These receptors all stem from a newborn. The conserved cysteine and the conserved F or W are not part of the CDR3 here. Only some rows state a clone size, as once, few, many or a class for expanded clones.

>TRGJP1|TRGV10|large|9
AAWTGWFKI
>TRGJP|TRGV9|large|15
ALWEDTQELGKKIKV
>TRGJ1/TRGJ2|TRGV3|large|9
ATWDKNKKL
>TRGJP1|TRGV10|large|10
AAYTTGWFKI
>TRGJP1|TRGV10|few|11
AAWDLTGWFKI
>TRGJP1|TRGV9|.|9
ALWDRWFKI
>TRGJP|TRGV9|large|13
ALWGQELGKKIKV
>TRGJP1|TRGV10|hyperexpanded|12
AAWEDTTGWFKI
>TRGJP1|TRGV9|.|14
AWKAGPNTTGWFKI
>TRGJP2|TRGV10|hyperexpanded|10
AAWENDWIKT
>TRGJP|TRGV9|.|13
ALWEVQLGKKIKV
>TRGJP2|TRGV5|large|14
ATWDRPLSSDWIKT
>TRGJ1/TRGJ2|TRGV10|hyperexpanded|9
AAWDYYKKL
>TRGJP|TRGV9|.|14
ALWEVKGLGKKIKV
>TRGJP1|TRGV10|hyperexpanded|10
AAWDFGWFKI
>TRGJ1/TRGJ2|TRGV4|hyperexpanded|12
ATWDHTVYYKKL